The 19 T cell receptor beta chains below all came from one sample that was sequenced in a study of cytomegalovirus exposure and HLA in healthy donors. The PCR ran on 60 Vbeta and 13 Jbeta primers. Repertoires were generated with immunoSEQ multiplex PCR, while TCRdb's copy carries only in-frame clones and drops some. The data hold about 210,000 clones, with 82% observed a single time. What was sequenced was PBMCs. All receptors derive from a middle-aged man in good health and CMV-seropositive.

CDR3 bases: TGCGCCAGCAGCCATTGGACTAGCGGGTCTAGGGATGAGCAGTTCTTC. It translates to CASSHWTSGSRDEQFF. The chain recombines TRBV5-1 with TRBJ2-1; 11 bases match TRBD2. Germline V gene lookup returns CDR1 SGHRS and CDR2 YFSETQ. The CDR3 totals 16 residues. With 4 bases clipped from V and 8 bases from J, the junction kept 11 bases outside the gene matches.

The CDR3 reads CASSLEGTGGHEQYF. As DNA, the CDR3 is TGCGCCAGCAGCTTGGAAGGGACAGGGGGCCACGAGCAGTACTTC. The rearrangement uses TRBV5-1 and TRBJ2-7, with 12 nucleotides matching TRBD1. V lost 0 bases, J lost 5 bases, and 3 bases stayed unmatched. The CDR3 sequence is 15 residues long. Germline assignment: CDR1 SGHRS and CDR2 YFSETQ.

The CDR3 nucleotides are TGTGCCAGCAGCGAATGGGGAGGACAAGGCACAGATACGCAGTATTTT. This encodes CASSEWGGQGTDTQYF. The V gene is TRBV6-4, the J gene TRBJ2-3; tentatively, D is TRBD2 (6 bases). The CDR3 is 16 residues long. CDR1 is MRHNA, CDR2 SNTAGT, per germline. Deletions cut 6 bases from V and 1 base from J, with 17 bases between.

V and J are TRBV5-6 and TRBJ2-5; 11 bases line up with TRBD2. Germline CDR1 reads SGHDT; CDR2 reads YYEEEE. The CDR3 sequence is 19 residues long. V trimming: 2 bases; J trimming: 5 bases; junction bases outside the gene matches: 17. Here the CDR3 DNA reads TGTGCCAGCAGCTTCCCCGCCGGGACTAGCGGCTTAAGGGTGGAGACCCAGTACTTC. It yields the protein CASSFPAGTSGLRVETQYF.

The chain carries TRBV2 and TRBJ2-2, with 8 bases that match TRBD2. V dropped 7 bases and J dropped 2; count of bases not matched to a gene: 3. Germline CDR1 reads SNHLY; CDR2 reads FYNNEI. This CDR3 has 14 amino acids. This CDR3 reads CASKREPNTGELFF. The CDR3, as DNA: TGTGCCAGCAAGCGGGAGCCCAACACCGGGGAGCTGTTTTTT.

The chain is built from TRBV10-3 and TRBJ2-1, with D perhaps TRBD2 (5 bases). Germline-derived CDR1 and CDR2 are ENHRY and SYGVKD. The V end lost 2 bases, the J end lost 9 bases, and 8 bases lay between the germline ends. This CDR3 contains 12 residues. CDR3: CAISEEGGEQFF. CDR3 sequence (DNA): TGTGCCATCAGTGAGGAGGGCGGTGAGCAGTTCTTC.

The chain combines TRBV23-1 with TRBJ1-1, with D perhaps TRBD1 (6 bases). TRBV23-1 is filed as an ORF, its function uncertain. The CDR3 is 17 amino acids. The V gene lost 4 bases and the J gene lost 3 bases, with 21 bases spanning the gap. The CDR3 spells CASSPSRGGRRDTEAFF. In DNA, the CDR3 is TGCGCCAGCAGTCCCTCCCGGGGGGGGCGAAGGGACACTGAAGCTTTCTTT.

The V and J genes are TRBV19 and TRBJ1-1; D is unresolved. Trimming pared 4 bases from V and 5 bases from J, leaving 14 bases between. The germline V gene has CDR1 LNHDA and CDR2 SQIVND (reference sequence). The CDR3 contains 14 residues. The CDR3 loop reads CASSKTALETEAFF. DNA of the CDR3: TGTGCCAGTAGTAAGACTGCTCTGGAGACTGAAGCTTTCTTT.

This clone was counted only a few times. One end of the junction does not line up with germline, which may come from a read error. CDR3 DNA sequence: TGTGCCAGCTCACCAGGTCTGGCGGATCAACCCCAGCATTTT. Amino acid sequence: CASSPGLADQPQHF. The genes are TRBV18 and TRBJ1-5; D ambiguous. Germline assignment: CDR1 KGHSH and CDR2 LQKENI. CDR3 size: 14 residues.

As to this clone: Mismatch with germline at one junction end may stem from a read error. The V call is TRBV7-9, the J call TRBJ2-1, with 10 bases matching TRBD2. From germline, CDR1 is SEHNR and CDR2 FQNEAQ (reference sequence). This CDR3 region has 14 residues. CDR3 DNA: TGTTCCAGCATCACTAGCGGGAAGGGCGATGAGCAGTTCTTC. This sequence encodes CSSITSGKGDEQFF. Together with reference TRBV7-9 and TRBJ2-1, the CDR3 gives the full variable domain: DTGVSQNPRHKITKRGQNVTFRCDPISEHNRLYWYRQTLGQGPEFLTYFQNEAQLEKSRLLSDRFSAERPKGSFSTLEIQRTEQGDSAMYLCSSITSGKGDEQFFGPGTRLTVL.

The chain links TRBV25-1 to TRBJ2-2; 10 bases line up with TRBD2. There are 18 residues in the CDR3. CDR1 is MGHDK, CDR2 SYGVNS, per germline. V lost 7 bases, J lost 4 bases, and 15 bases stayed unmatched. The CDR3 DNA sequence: TGTGCCAGCACCCCCGGAAACCTAGCGGGAGACCGCACCGGGGAGCTGTTTTTT. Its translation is CASTPGNLAGDRTGELFF.

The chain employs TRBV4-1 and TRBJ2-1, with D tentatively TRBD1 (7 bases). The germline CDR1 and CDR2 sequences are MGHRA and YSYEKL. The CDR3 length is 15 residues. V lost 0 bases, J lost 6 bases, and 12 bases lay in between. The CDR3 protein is CASSQEGQGGNEQFF. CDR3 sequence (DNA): TGCGCCAGCAGCCAAGAAGGCCAGGGGGGCAATGAGCAGTTCTTC.

The DNA for the CDR3 is TGTGCCAGCAGCTATGACAGATACCCAAACACCTTC. Translated: CASSYDRYPNTF. The rearrangement joins TRBV11-2 to TRBJ1-2; D may be TRBD1 (5 bases). The V end lost 4 bases, the J end lost 12 bases, and 15 bases lay between the germline ends. CDR3 length: 12 amino acids. From germline, CDR1 is SGHAT and CDR2 FQNNGV.

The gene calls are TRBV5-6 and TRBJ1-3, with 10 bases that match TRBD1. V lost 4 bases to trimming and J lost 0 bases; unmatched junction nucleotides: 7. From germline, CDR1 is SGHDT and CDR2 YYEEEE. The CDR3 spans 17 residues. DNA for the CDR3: TGTGCCAGCAGCCTAAGGACAGGGGGTTCCTCTGGAAACACCATATATTTT. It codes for CASSLRTGGSSGNTIYF.

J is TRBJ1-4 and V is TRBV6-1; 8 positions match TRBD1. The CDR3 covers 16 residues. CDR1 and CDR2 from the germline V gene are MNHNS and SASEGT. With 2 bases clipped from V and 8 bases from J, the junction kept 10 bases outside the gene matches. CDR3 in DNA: TGTGCCAGCAGTGAAAGCCTAGGACAGGGAGGCGAAAAACTGTTTTTT. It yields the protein CASSESLGQGGEKLFF.

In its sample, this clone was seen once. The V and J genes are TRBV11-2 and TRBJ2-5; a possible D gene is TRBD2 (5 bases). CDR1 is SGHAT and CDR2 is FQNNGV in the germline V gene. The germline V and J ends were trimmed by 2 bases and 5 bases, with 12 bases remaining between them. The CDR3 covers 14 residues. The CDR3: CASSLTSGMETQYF. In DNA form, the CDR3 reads TGTGCCAGCAGCTTAACTTCCGGGATGGAGACCCAGTACTTC.

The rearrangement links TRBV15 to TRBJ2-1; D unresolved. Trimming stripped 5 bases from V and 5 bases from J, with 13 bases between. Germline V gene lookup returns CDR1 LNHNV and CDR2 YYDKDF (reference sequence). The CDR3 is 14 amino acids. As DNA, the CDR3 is TGTGCCACCAGCTCCAGCGCCCGGAACAATGAGCAGTTCTTC. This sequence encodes CATSSSARNNEQFF. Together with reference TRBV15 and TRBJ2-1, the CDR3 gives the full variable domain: DAMVIQNPRYQVTQFGKPVTLSCSQTLNHNVMYWYQQKSSQAPKLLFHYYDKDFNNEADTPDNFQSRRPNTSFCFLDIRSPGLGDTAMYLCATSSSARNNEQFFGPGTRLTVL.

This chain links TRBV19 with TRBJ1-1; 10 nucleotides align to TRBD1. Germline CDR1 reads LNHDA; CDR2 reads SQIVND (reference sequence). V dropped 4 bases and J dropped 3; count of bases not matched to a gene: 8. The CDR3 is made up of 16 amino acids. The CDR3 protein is CASSTRTGGYHTEAFF. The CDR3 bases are TGTGCCAGTAGTACCAGGACAGGGGGGTATCACACTGAAGCTTTCTTT. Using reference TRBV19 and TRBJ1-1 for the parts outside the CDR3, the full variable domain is DGGITQSPKYLFRKEGQNVTLSCEQNLNHDAMYWYRQDPGQGLRLIYYSQIVNDFQKGDIAEGYSVSREKKESFPLTVTSAQKNPTAFYLCASSTRTGGYHTEAFFGQGTRLTVV.

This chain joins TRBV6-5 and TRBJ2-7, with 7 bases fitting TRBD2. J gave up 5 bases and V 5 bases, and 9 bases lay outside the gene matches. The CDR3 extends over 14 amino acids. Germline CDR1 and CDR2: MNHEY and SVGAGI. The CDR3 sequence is CASSGTSVEDEQYF. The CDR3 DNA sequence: TGTGCCAGCAGTGGAACTAGCGTCGAGGACGAGCAGTACTTC.